These 9 T cell receptor beta chains share one sample of origin, sequenced in a study of beta chain features in type 1 diabetes. The antigens for these receptors are not known. Regarding the study as a whole: People with Type 1 diabetes carried modestly yet significantly shorter TCRB CDR3s in all four CD4+ subsets.

All of the isolated RNA was reverse transcribed, so expressed TCRB transcripts were sequenced. Clones were sequenced by immunoSEQ multiplex PCR, and TCRdb holds only the in-frame ones, with some missing. Counted here are more than 550,000 clones, about 14% occurring once; the ten biggest clones make up approximately 0.043%. Sequenced material: naive CD4+ T cells from blood. Source of these receptors: a man aged 18 to 30 with type 1 diabetes.

The rearrangement links TRBV10-3 to TRBJ1-3, with 7 bases aligning to TRBD1. Germline V gives CDR1 ENHRY, CDR2 SYGVKD. V lost 6 bases and J lost 0; bases outside the gene matches: 2. The CDR3 runs to 14 residues. CDR3 residues: CAIRGDSSGNTIYF. CDR3 coding DNA: TGTGCCATCAGGGGGGACAGCTCTGGAAACACCATATATTTT.

The V call is TRBV23-1, the J call TRBJ2-7, with a possible D match to TRBD1 (6 bases). TRBV23-1 is annotated as an ORF whose role is uncertain. This CDR3 region has 17 residues. Trimming removed 1 base from V and 6 bases from J, with 22 bases in between. The CDR3 protein is CASSQFRRQAVRVEQYF. The CDR3 nucleotides read TGCGCCAGCAGTCAATTCCGGCGACAGGCGGTTCGAGTCGAGCAGTACTTC.

This clone was counted a few times. This rearrangement joins TRBV19 to TRBJ1-1; D is perhaps TRBD1 (5 bases). The CDR3 is 14 amino acids. Germline CDR1 and CDR2: LNHDA and SQIVND (reference sequence). Trimming stripped 5 bases from V and 2 bases from J, with 12 bases between. The DNA for the CDR3 is TGTGCCAGTAGTCCCCGTACAGGTAACACTGAAGCTTTCTTT. This translates into CASSPRTGNTEAFF.

The chain uses TRBV6-5 and TRBJ2-7; D not resolved. The germline V gene has CDR1 MNHEY and CDR2 SVGAGI. The germline V and J ends were trimmed by 6 bases and 4 bases, with 16 bases remaining between them. This CDR3 is 14 amino acids long. The CDR3 coding sequence is TGTGCCAGCAGCCCCAGACCCAGGTCTTACGAGCAGTACTTC. Its protein is CASSPRPRSYEQYF.

This clone was observed a handful of times. The chain employs TRBV30 and TRBJ1-2, with a possible D match to TRBD1 (5 bases). The CDR3 loop spans 13 amino acids. The V gene's germline CDR1 is GTSNPN and CDR2 SVGIG (reference sequence). The V and J ends lost 3 bases and 8 bases respectively, with 16 bases between them. As DNA, the CDR3 is TGTGCCTGGAGCAAAGCATCCAGGGTAGGCTACACCTTC. It is translated as CAWSKASRVGYTF.

The genes are TRBV18 and TRBJ1-2; D gene ambiguous. Per germline, CDR1 KGHSH and CDR2 LQKENI. CDR3 length: 15 amino acids. V was shortened by 5 bases and J by 2 bases, with 15 bases between the two germline ends. The CDR3 here is CASSGGYTRNYGYTF. The DNA of the CDR3 is TGTGCCAGCTCAGGAGGATATACAAGAAACTATGGCTACACCTTC. Full variable domain (rest looked up from reference TRBV18 and TRBJ1-2): NAGVMQNPRHLVRRRGQEARLRCSPMKGHSHVYWYRQLPEEGLKFMVYLQKENIIDESGMPKERFSAEFPKEGPSILRIQQVVRGDSAAYFCASSGGYTRNYGYTFGSGTRLTVV.

The gene calls are TRBV5-1 and TRBJ1-5; no definite D call. The CDR3 has 13 residues. V lost 0 bases, J lost 12 bases, and 13 bases lay in between. Germline assignment: CDR1 SGHRS and CDR2 YFSETQ. In nucleotides, the CDR3 is TGCGCCAGCAGCTTGGGGGTAGCAGAGCTCCAGCATTTT. This encodes CASSLGVAELQHF.

This clone was seen a few times. This rearrangement joins TRBV6-5 to TRBJ2-7; no clear D. This CDR3 has 12 amino acids. Per the germline V gene, CDR1 is MNHEY and CDR2 is SVGAGI. The V and J ends lost 5 bases and 5 bases respectively, with 10 bases between them. The CDR3 loop is CASSNSKHEQYF. The CDR3 bases are TGTGCCAGCAGTAACAGTAAGCACGAGCAGTACTTC.

The genes are TRBV5-6 and TRBJ1-4; 7 nucleotides agree with TRBD1. V shed 3 bases and J 7 bases; nucleotides not matched to a gene: 9. This CDR3 is built from 15 residues. The germline CDR1 and CDR2 sequences are SGHDT and YYEEEE. CDR3: CASSSPGTAGEKLFF. The CDR3 nucleotides are TGTGCCAGCAGCTCGCCCGGGACAGCGGGTGAAAAACTGTTTTTT.